One and the same sample provided the 4 T cell receptor beta chains below, sequenced in a study of blood T cell repertoires in COVID-19. Only in-frame clones appear in the TCRdb table, and some are missing; sequencing was by immunoSEQ multiplex PCR. The table records 300,000 to 400,000 clones, roughly 90% of them present only once. Sequencing was performed on peripheral blood. These receptors all come from a young man with COVID-19, enrolled during active disease.

V usage is TRBV7-9 and J usage is TRBJ1-1; tentative D call: TRBD1 (5 bases). The germline V gene has CDR1 SEHNR and CDR2 FQNEAQ (reference sequence). The CDR3 is 14 amino acids. Trimming stripped 5 bases from V and 6 bases from J, with 16 bases between. The chain's CDR3 is CASSPTGPSAEAFF. The DNA for the CDR3 is TGTGCCAGCAGCCCTACAGGTCCATCCGCTGAAGCTTTCTTT.

The chain has TRBV6-2 or TRBV6-3 and TRBJ1-5, with TRBD1 matching 7 bases. Per the germline V gene, CDR1 is MNHEY and CDR2 is SVGEGT. After removal of 5 bases from V and 6 bases from J, the junction contained 16 bases not matched to a gene. This CDR3 has 17 residues. CDR3 residues: CASSGTWWQGVGQPQHF. The DNA of the CDR3 is TGTGCCAGCAGTGGAACTTGGTGGCAGGGGGTCGGTCAGCCCCAGCATTTT.

V gene TRBV9 combines with J gene TRBJ2-7, with D possibly matching TRBD1 (6 bases). Trimming removed 4 bases at V and 2 bases at J, with 16 bases between. Germline loops: CDR1 SGDLS, CDR2 YYNGEE. This CDR3 region has 15 residues. DNA of the CDR3: TGTGCCAGCAGCCCCAGCCAGGGGTACCCCTACGAGCAGTACTTC. The encoded protein is CASSPSQGYPYEQYF.

The V call is TRBV19, the J call TRBJ1-1; D might be TRBD1 (5 bases). This CDR3 comprises 16 residues. Trimming shortened V by 0 bases and J by 5 bases, and 16 bases separated the two germline ends. Germline V gene sequence: CDR1 LNHDA, CDR2 SQIVND (reference sequence). DNA for the CDR3: TGTGCCAGTAGTATAGATGGAAGGGGCGGACGGACTGAAGCTTTCTTT. As protein: CASSIDGRGGRTEAFF. Together with reference TRBV19 and TRBJ1-1, the CDR3 gives the full variable domain: DGGITQSPKYLFRKEGQNVTLSCEQNLNHDAMYWYRQDPGQGLRLIYYSQIVNDFQKGDIAEGYSVSREKKESFPLTVTSAQKNPTAFYLCASSIDGRGGRTEAFFGQGTRLTVV.